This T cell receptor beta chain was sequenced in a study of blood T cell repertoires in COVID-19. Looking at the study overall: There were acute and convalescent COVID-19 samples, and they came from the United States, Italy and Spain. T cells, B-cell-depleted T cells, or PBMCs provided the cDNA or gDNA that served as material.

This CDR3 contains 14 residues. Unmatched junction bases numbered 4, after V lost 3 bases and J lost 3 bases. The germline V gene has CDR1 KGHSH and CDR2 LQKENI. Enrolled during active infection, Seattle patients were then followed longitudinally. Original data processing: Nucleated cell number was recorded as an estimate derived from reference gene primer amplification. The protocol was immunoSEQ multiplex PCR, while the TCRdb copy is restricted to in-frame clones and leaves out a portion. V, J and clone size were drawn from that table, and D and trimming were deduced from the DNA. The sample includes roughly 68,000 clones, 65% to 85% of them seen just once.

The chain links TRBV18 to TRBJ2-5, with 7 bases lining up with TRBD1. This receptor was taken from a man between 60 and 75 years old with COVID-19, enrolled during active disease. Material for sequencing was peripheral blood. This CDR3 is CASSPWTGEETQYF. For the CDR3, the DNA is TGTGCCAGCTCACCCTGGACAGGCGAAGAGACCCAGTACTTC.